The 17 T cell receptor beta chains below come from one sample, sequenced in a study of blood T cell repertoires in COVID-19. Repertoires were generated with immunoSEQ multiplex PCR, while TCRdb's copy carries only in-frame clones and drops some. This table holds 200,000 to 250,000 clones, around 80% found once. Sequencing was done on a sample of peripheral blood. The receptors come from a woman aged 30 to 39 with COVID-19, enrolled during active disease.

This clone was counted a few times. The rearrangement uses TRBV6-2 or TRBV6-3 and TRBJ1-1; 7 bases agree with TRBD1. The CDR3 has 15 residues. CDR1 is MNHEY, CDR2 SVGEGT, per germline. J was trimmed by 4 bases and V by 6 bases; bases with no gene match: 11. The CDR3 is CASSGSRGQGTEAFF. CDR3 DNA: TGTGCCAGCAGCGGCTCGAGGGGGCAGGGCACTGAAGCTTTCTTT.

The chain employs TRBV18 and TRBJ2-7; 9 positions match TRBD1. Germline V gene sequence: CDR1 KGHSH, CDR2 LQKENI. This CDR3 is built from 14 residues. Trimming took 3 bases from V and 0 from J; bases not matched to a gene: 0. The CDR3 reads CASSPTGGSYEQYF. The CDR3 region has the DNA TGTGCCAGCTCACCGACAGGGGGCTCCTACGAGCAGTACTTC.

The rearrangement joins TRBV6-6 to TRBJ2-5, with D tentatively TRBD1 (6 bases). V gave up 6 bases and J gave up 4 bases, with 9 bases separating them. Germline lookup yields CDR1 MNHNY and CDR2 SVGAGI (reference sequence). This CDR3 contains 12 residues. CDR3 in DNA: TGTGCCAGCAGGGACAGCTCAGAGACCCAGTACTTC. Protein sequence: CASRDSSETQYF.

V is TRBV19 and J is TRBJ1-2; TRBD1 is a possible D gene (5 bases). The CDR3 sequence is 14 residues long. V was shortened by 5 bases and J by 8 bases, with 18 bases between the two germline ends. Germline V gene data show CDR1 as LNHDA and CDR2 as SQIVND (reference sequence). The DNA of the CDR3 is TGTGCCAGTAGTGGGGGGTTGGACTCTCGAGGCTACACCTTC. Amino acids: CASSGGLDSRGYTF.

This chain links TRBV5-4 with TRBJ2-7; 7 nucleotides line up with TRBD1. The CDR3 has 16 residues. Germline-derived CDR1 and CDR2 are SGHNT and YYREEE (reference sequence). J was trimmed by 4 bases and V by 4 bases; bases with no gene match: 14. The CDR3 protein is CASSTTGVLNPYEQYF. CDR3 DNA: TGTGCCAGCAGCACAACAGGGGTACTAAACCCGTACGAGCAGTACTTC.

The chain couples TRBV18 to TRBJ2-7; 8 nucleotides match TRBD1. V dropped 3 bases and J dropped 3; count of bases not matched to a gene: 4. In germline, CDR1 is KGHSH, CDR2 LQKENI. This CDR3 contains 14 residues. The CDR3 region is CASSPTGGRYEQYF. CDR3 bases: TGTGCCAGCTCACCCACAGGGGGACGCTACGAGCAGTACTTC.

V is TRBV6-2 or TRBV6-3 and J is TRBJ2-6; no clear D. Trimming shortened V by 6 bases and J by 4 bases, and 10 bases separated the two germline ends. The CDR3 covers 14 residues. The germline gives CDR1 MNHEY, CDR2 SVGEGT. Written as DNA, the CDR3 is TGTGCCAGCAGCCTTCCCAGGGGGGCCAACGTCCTGACTTTC. Amino acid sequence: CASSLPRGANVLTF.

The chain combines TRBV9 with TRBJ2-4; D gene ambiguous. There are 13 residues in the CDR3. Germline CDR1 reads SGDLS; CDR2 reads YYNGEE. V lost 0 bases and J 4 bases, leaving 5 bases between the germline ends. For the CDR3, the DNA is TGTGCCAGCAGCGTAGACGGTAAAAACATTCAGTACTTC. This translates into CASSVDGKNIQYF. The full variable domain, completed using reference TRBV9 and TRBJ2-4, is DSGVTQTPKHLITATGQRVTLRCSPRSGDLSVYWYQQSLDQGLQFLIQYYNGEERAKGNILERFSAQQFPDLHSELNLSSLELGDSALYFCASSVDGKNIQYFGAGTRLSVL.

This chain connects TRBV2 to TRBJ2-1; 8 bases map to TRBD1. J was trimmed by 4 bases and V by 6 bases; bases with no gene match: 8. Per germline, CDR1 SNHLY and CDR2 FYNNEI. CDR3 length: 15 amino acids. The chain's CDR3 is CASSPRQGTYNEQFF. The DNA for the CDR3 is TGTGCCAGCAGCCCCCGACAGGGGACATACAATGAGCAGTTCTTC.

This clone was seen only a few times. The rearrangement joins TRBV5-5 to TRBJ1-5; TRBD1 matches at 8 bases. With 2 bases clipped from V and 4 bases from J, the junction kept 5 bases outside the gene matches. Germline-derived CDR1 and CDR2 are SGHKS and YYEKEE (reference sequence). CDR3 length equals 15 residues. Written as DNA, the CDR3 is TGTGCCAGCAGCTTTCGGACAGGGTATAATCAGCCCCAGCATTTT. Translated: CASSFRTGYNQPQHF. The variable domain in full, with the rest retrieved from reference TRBV5-5 and TRBJ1-5, is DAGVTQSPTHLIKTRGQQVTLRCSPISGHKSVSWYQQVLGQGPQFIFQYYEKEERGRGNFPDRFSARQFPNYSSELNVNALLLGDSALYLCASSFRTGYNQPQHFGDGTRLSIL.

There are a few counts of this clone. The chain combines TRBV30 with TRBJ1-5, with 8 positions matching TRBD1. The V gene's germline CDR1 is GTSNPN and CDR2 SVGIG (reference sequence). The CDR3 is made up of 13 amino acids. The ends lost 1 base at V and 7 bases at J; junction bases unmatched: 3. For the CDR3, the DNA is TGTGCCTGGAGTGCCGGACAGGGCCAGCCCCAGCATTTT. Protein: CAWSAGQGQPQHF.

This chain connects TRBV6-6 to TRBJ1-5; D call uncertain. Germline V lookup: CDR1 MNHNY, CDR2 SVGAGI (reference sequence). Trimming took off 0 bases at V and 3 bases at J, with 9 bases between the two ends. The CDR3 sequence is 15 residues long. The chain's CDR3 is CASSYSRGFNQPQHF. CDR3 in DNA: TGTGCCAGCAGTTACTCGAGAGGGTTCAATCAGCCCCAGCATTTT.

The V call is TRBV6-6, the J call TRBJ2-3; 12 nucleotides agree with TRBD2. Germline V CDR1 and CDR2: MNHNY, SVGAGI (reference sequence). There are 15 residues in the CDR3. The ends lost 5 bases at V and 5 bases at J; junction bases unmatched: 5. CDR3 residues: CASSLAGGPGDTQYF. CDR3 DNA: TGTGCCAGCAGTCTAGCGGGAGGGCCGGGAGATACGCAGTATTTT.

This clone was picked up one time. CDR3 residues: CAWSVRGISQPQHF. CDR3 nucleotides: TGTGCCTGGAGTGTACGAGGAATAAGCCAGCCCCAGCATTTT. The chain recombines TRBV30 with TRBJ1-5; D is unclear. CDR1 and CDR2 from the germline V gene are GTSNPN and SVGIG (reference sequence). This CDR3 has 14 residues. V lost 0 bases and J 7 bases, leaving 13 bases between the germline ends.

This clone was observed a few times. The gene calls are TRBV5-1 and TRBJ1-6; perhaps TRBD1 as D (5 bases). CDR1 and CDR2 from the germline V gene are SGHRS and YFSETQ. V shed 5 bases and J shed 7 bases, with 13 bases lying between them. This CDR3 has 14 residues. Written as DNA, the CDR3 is TGCGCCAGCAGTGGAGGGGAAGCAAATTCACCCCTCCACTTT. This encodes CASSGGEANSPLHF.

The chain combines TRBV28 with TRBJ1-5; the match to TRBD1 covers 9 bases. After removal of 4 bases from V and 3 bases from J, the junction contained 19 bases not matched to a gene. Germline CDR1 MDHEN, CDR2 SYDVKM. This CDR3 comprises 20 residues. The CDR3 DNA sequence: TGTGCCAGCAGTTACCATGCCGGGACAGGGACCTATCGGAACAATCAGCCCCAGCATTTT. Translating gives CASSYHAGTGTYRNNQPQHF.

A few counts support this clone. V and J are TRBV2 and TRBJ1-1, with D uncertain. The CDR3 is made up of 13 amino acids. The germline CDR1 and CDR2 sequences are SNHLY and FYNNEI. The V end lost 7 bases, the J end lost 0 bases, and 9 bases lay between the germline ends. CDR3 bases: TGTGCCAGCACCGGCGAGGTGAACACTGAAGCTTTCTTT. Its translation is CASTGEVNTEAFF.